The 25 T cell receptor beta chains reported below all come from one sample, sequenced in a study of type 1 regulatory T cells. One entry per CDR3 protein results from TCRdb running MiXCR on the reads. Among approximately 100,000 distinct CDR3 sequences, roughly 30% were seen once, and the ten largest hold roughly 2.4%. The sequencing input was CD4+ T cells, either the whole sample or a sorted fraction (not recorded which). The receptors were gathered from a human donor in good health.

A few counts support this clonotype. The chain carries TRBV7-2 and TRBJ1-1; D is unresolved. CDR3 length: 11 residues. Trimming pared 6 bases from V and 11 bases from J, leaving 13 bases between. Germline V gene lookup returns CDR1 SGHTA and CDR2 FQGNSA. Here the CDR3 reads CASSSRLGAFF. In DNA, the CDR3 is TGTGCCAGCAGTTCTCGACTAGGCGCTTTCTTT.

The chain is built from TRBV29-1 and TRBJ2-3, with a tentative D call TRBD1 (5 bases). The CDR3 runs 12 residues. Germline V gene sequence: CDR1 SQVTM, CDR2 ANQGSEA. Trimming pared 0 bases from V and 5 bases from J, leaving 6 bases between. The CDR3, as DNA: TGCAGCGTTGAAGAGGGGCAAGATACGCAGTATTTT. Its protein is CSVEEGQDTQYF.

V and J are TRBV20-1 and TRBJ2-2; tentatively, D is TRBD2 (7 bases). The V end was cut by 1 base, the J end by 4 bases, with 13 bases between. This CDR3 has 15 residues. Germline CDR1 reads DFQATT; CDR2 reads SNEGSKA (reference sequence). This chain's CDR3 is CSARVGGGPTGELFF. As DNA, the CDR3 is TGCAGTGCTAGAGTGGGGGGGGGGCCCACCGGGGAGCTGTTTTTT.

This clonotype was seen ten or more times. The CDR3 bases are TGTGCCAGCAGTTTCACTAGCGGGAGCAGCACAGATACGCAGTATTTT. Protein sequence: CASSFTSGSSTDTQYF. The chain recombines TRBV12-3 or TRBV12-4 with TRBJ2-3; 11 bases line up with TRBD2. Trimming cost V 3 bases and J 0 bases; bases outside gene matches: 2. The CDR3 loop spans 16 amino acids.

This clonotype has more than one count but fewer than ten. J is TRBJ2-7 and V is TRBV2; maybe TRBD1 (6 bases). The CDR3 covers 14 residues. Germline-derived CDR1 and CDR2 are SNHLY and FYNNEI. V was cut by 7 bases and J by 4 bases, with 17 bases left in between. The chain's CDR3 is CASTDRSQRYEQYF. CDR3 sequence (DNA): TGTGCCAGCACGGACAGAAGCCAACGTTACGAGCAGTACTTC.

This chain joins TRBV20-1 and TRBJ2-1, with D perhaps TRBD2 (5 bases). This CDR3 has 14 residues. Deletions cut 5 bases from V and 2 bases from J, with 13 bases between. Germline loops: CDR1 DFQATT, CDR2 SNEGSKA (reference sequence). CDR3 sequence: CSAPQSGAYNEQFF. CDR3 bases: TGCAGTGCTCCCCAGAGCGGAGCCTACAATGAGCAGTTCTTC.

J is TRBJ2-7 and V is TRBV3-1, with D possibly matching TRBD1 (5 bases). The V end was cut by 4 bases, the J end by 2 bases, with 15 bases between. This CDR3 spans 15 amino acids. Germline V CDR1 and CDR2: LGHDT, YNNKEL (reference sequence). CDR3 residues: CASSPPGQAAYEQYF. In DNA form, the CDR3 reads TGTGCCAGCAGCCCCCCAGGGCAGGCAGCCTACGAGCAGTACTTC.

The V gene is TRBV5-1, the J gene TRBJ2-5, with 7 bases matching TRBD1. J gave up 2 bases and V 4 bases, and 8 bases lay outside the gene matches. There are 15 residues in the CDR3. Germline values: CDR1 SGHRS, CDR2 YFSETQ. The CDR3 sequence is CASSDGQAIQETQYF. CDR3 DNA sequence: TGCGCCAGCAGCGACGGACAGGCGATACAAGAGACCCAGTACTTC.

The rearrangement uses TRBV5-1 and TRBJ2-3; the match to TRBD2 covers 9 bases. The CDR3 is 15 residues long. Looked up from germline, CDR1 is SGHRS and CDR2 is YFSETQ. J lost 2 bases, V lost 0 bases, and 1 base had no gene match. The CDR3 DNA reads as TGCGCCAGCAGCTTGGAGCGGGGGGACACAGATACGCAGTATTTT. Translated, it gives CASSLERGDTDTQYF.

This clonotype appeared a few times. The J gene is TRBJ2-7, the V gene TRBV20-1, with TRBD1 matching 9 bases. CDR3 size: 15 residues. The germline V gene encodes CDR1 DFQATT and CDR2 SNEGSKA (reference sequence). With 6 bases clipped from V and 3 bases from J, the junction kept 12 bases outside the gene matches. This CDR3 reads CSAPVGDRVGYEQYF. Written as DNA, the CDR3 is TGCAGTGCCCCCGTGGGGGACAGGGTGGGCTACGAGCAGTACTTC.

The rearrangement joins TRBV7-2 to TRBJ1-2, with a possible D match to TRBD1 (5 bases). This CDR3 contains 15 residues. CDR1 is SGHTA and CDR2 is FQGNSA in the germline V gene. Trimming removed 1 base from V and 6 bases from J, with 15 bases in between. The CDR3 is CASSLEGRSKDGYTF. DNA of the CDR3: TGTGCCAGCAGCTTAGAGGGACGGAGCAAAGATGGCTACACCTTC. Complete variable domain (other parts from reference TRBV7-2 and TRBJ1-2): GAGVSQSPSNKVTEKGKDVELRCDPISGHTALYWYRQSLGQGLEFLIYFQGNSAPDKSGLPSDRFSAERTGGSVSTLTIQRTQQEDSAVYLCASSLEGRSKDGYTFGSGTRLTVV.

This clonotype was recorded a few times. The V and J genes are TRBV6-1 and TRBJ2-1; D might be TRBD1 (5 bases). Germline V lookup: CDR1 MNHNS, CDR2 SASEGT. The length of the CDR3 is 14 residues. V lost 5 bases to trimming and J lost 9 bases, with 17 bases between them. The CDR3 sequence is CASSSQRLQGEQFF. The CDR3 nucleotides read TGTGCCAGCAGTTCCCAGCGCCTCCAGGGTGAGCAGTTCTTC.

This clonotype was detected only a few times. This chain uses TRBV6-6 with TRBJ2-7, with D perhaps being TRBD1 or TRBD2 (6 bases each). CDR1 and CDR2 from the germline V gene are MNHNY and SVGAGI (reference sequence). V was trimmed by 0 bases and J by 2 bases, leaving 23 bases between them. CDR3 length: 19 residues. The CDR3 DNA reads as TGTGCCAGCAGTTACTCGAAACGGGGACCGGACGGGGGCCCCTACGAGCAGTACTTC. Translation: CASSYSKRGPDGGPYEQYF.

The rearrangement joins TRBV11-2 to TRBJ1-1, with D unclear. The CDR3 consists of 15 residues. The V gene's germline CDR1 is SGHAT and CDR2 FQNNGV. Trimming removed 3 bases from V and 1 base from J, with 12 bases in between. As DNA, the CDR3 is TGTGCCAGCAGCTTTTCCCCGGCGGGGAACACTGAAGCTTTCTTT. The encoded protein is CASSFSPAGNTEAFF.

This clonotype turned up a few times. The rearrangement joins TRBV7-9 to TRBJ2-5, with D perhaps matching TRBD2 (6 bases). The V gene lost 1 base and the J gene lost 4 bases, with 7 bases spanning the gap. The CDR3 length is 13 residues. Germline assignment: CDR1 SEHNR and CDR2 FQNEAQ (reference sequence). The CDR3 reads CASSLVGGETQYF. The DNA for the CDR3 is TGTGCCAGCAGCTTAGTCGGGGGAGAGACCCAGTACTTC.

The chain couples TRBV29-1 to TRBJ2-7; no clear D gene. V lost 4 bases and J 2 bases, leaving 12 bases between the germline ends. CDR1 and CDR2 (germline): SQVTM, ANQGSEA. The CDR3 has 13 residues. CDR3: CSVGSLGPYEQYF. Written as DNA, the CDR3 is TGCAGCGTTGGAAGCCTCGGACCCTACGAGCAGTACTTC.

The V call is TRBV20-1, the J call TRBJ2-7, with D possibly matching TRBD1 (5 bases). Trimming removed 6 bases at V and 2 bases at J, with 11 bases between. The CDR3 consists of 12 residues. Germline V CDR1 and CDR2: DFQATT, SNEGSKA (reference sequence). The CDR3 nucleotides read TGCAGTGCCTTCAAGGGGACCTACGAGCAGTACTTC. Protein: CSAFKGTYEQYF.

The genes are TRBV5-1 and TRBJ2-7; tentatively, D is TRBD1 or TRBD2 (5 bases each). With 2 bases removed from V and 0 bases from J, the gap between germline ends came to 9 bases. This CDR3 has 14 residues. Germline values: CDR1 SGHRS, CDR2 YFSETQ. The chain's CDR3 is CASSFRDHSYEQYF. CDR3 bases: TGCGCCAGCAGCTTCCGGGACCACTCCTACGAGCAGTACTTC.

The rearrangement uses TRBV7-2 and TRBJ2-7, with a tentative D call TRBD2 (5 bases). The V end was cut by 0 bases, the J end by 2 bases, with 14 bases between. This CDR3 comprises 16 residues. Germline loops: CDR1 SGHTA, CDR2 FQGNSA. CDR3 DNA: TGTGCCAGCAGCTTAGCGGGGAGCTCCCTGGCCTACGAGCAGTACTTC. This gives the protein CASSLAGSSLAYEQYF.

The V call is TRBV12-3 or TRBV12-4, the J call TRBJ2-1; TRBD2 matches 14 bases. Unmatched junction bases numbered 3, after V lost 6 bases and J lost 5 bases. The CDR3 spans 15 residues. The CDR3 DNA follows: TGTGCCAGCAGCCGGGGACTAGCGGGGGACAATGAGCAGTTCTTC. Translation: CASSRGLAGDNEQFF.

The J gene is TRBJ2-1, the V gene TRBV5-1; D is unresolved. Per germline, CDR1 SGHRS and CDR2 YFSETQ. The germline V and J ends were trimmed by 1 base and 0 bases, with 8 bases remaining between them. The CDR3 sequence is 15 residues long. CDR3 in amino acids: CASSLSLSSYNEQFF. In DNA, the CDR3 is TGCGCCAGCAGCTTGTCGCTAAGCTCCTACAATGAGCAGTTCTTC.

This clonotype was observed a few times. V usage is TRBV6-6 and J usage is TRBJ2-2, with D unclear. CDR1 is MNHNY and CDR2 is SVGAGI in the germline V gene (reference sequence). V dropped 7 bases and J dropped 5 bases, with 8 bases sitting between them. The CDR3 consists of 12 residues. The CDR3 is CASTALTGELFF. In nucleotides, the CDR3 is TGTGCCAGCACCGCCCTTACCGGGGAGCTGTTTTTT.

This clonotype has more than one count but fewer than ten. V and J are TRBV6-5 and TRBJ2-5; D remains ambiguous. Trimming removed 0 bases from V and 2 bases from J, with 22 bases in between. Looked up from germline, CDR1 is MNHEY and CDR2 is SVGAGI. CDR3 size: 19 residues. The DNA of the CDR3 is TGTGCCAGCAGTTACTCGCGCCCCTTCCCGGGCAGGCCTCAAGAGACCCAGTACTTC. Residues: CASSYSRPFPGRPQETQYF.

This clonotype occurred a few times. This rearrangement joins TRBV7-2 to TRBJ1-5; D ambiguous. The CDR3 sequence is 15 residues long. Germline V gene data show CDR1 as SGHTA and CDR2 as FQGNSA. V was shortened by 1 base and J by 0 bases, with 7 bases between the two germline ends. CDR3 loop: CASSLDFYSNQPQHF. CDR3 coding DNA: TGTGCCAGCAGCTTAGATTTCTATAGCAATCAGCCCCAGCATTTT. Supplemented by reference TRBV7-2 and TRBJ1-5, the full variable domain reads GAGVSQSPSNKVTEKGKDVELRCDPISGHTALYWYRQSLGQGLEFLIYFQGNSAPDKSGLPSDRFSAERTGGSVSTLTIQRTQQEDSAVYLCASSLDFYSNQPQHFGDGTRLSIL.

V and J are TRBV14 and TRBJ1-6, with TRBD1 as a possible D gene (6 bases). V shed 1 base and J shed 10 bases, with 11 bases lying between them. Germline values: CDR1 SGHDN, CDR2 FVKESK. The CDR3 totals 14 residues. The CDR3 sequence: CASSQVRGNSPLHF. The DNA for the CDR3 is TGTGCCAGCAGCCAAGTTAGGGGGAACTCACCCCTCCACTTT.